Below, 19 T cell receptor beta chains from the same sample are listed, as sequenced in a study of blood T cell repertoires in COVID-19. Here immunoSEQ multiplex PCR was the method, and the copy in TCRdb shows in-frame clones only, minus some. Of over 250,000 clones in the sample, approximately 89% were seen once. The sequenced material came from PBMCs or T cells enriched from blood (not recorded which). The source is a young woman who had recovered from COVID-19.

The chain has TRBV4-2 and TRBJ1-1, with D possibly TRBD1 on 6 matching bases. CDR3 length equals 15 residues. Trimming removed 3 bases from V and 4 bases from J, with 15 bases in between. Germline values: CDR1 LGHNA, CDR2 YNFKEQ. The CDR3 region is CASSQSVGHVTEAFF. The CDR3 nucleotides read TGTGCCAGCAGCCAGAGCGTGGGACATGTCACTGAAGCTTTCTTT.

The chain combines TRBV6-5 with TRBJ2-7; TRBD1 matches at 12 bases. CDR3 length: 15 amino acids. The V gene's germline CDR1 is MNHEY and CDR2 SVGAGI. With V trimmed by 5 bases and J by 5 bases, 7 bases remained unmatched. CDR3 in DNA: TGTGCCAGCAGTCGAGGGACAGGGGGCAGCGACGAGCAGTACTTC. Its protein is CASSRGTGGSDEQYF.

V is TRBV29-1 and J is TRBJ1-2; unclear D gene. Germline V lookup: CDR1 SQVTM, CDR2 ANQGSEA. The CDR3 runs to 13 residues. V lost 4 bases and J lost 5, with 14 bases in between. CDR3 nucleotides: TGCAGCGTTGTTCGGACTGGGGATTATGGCTACACCTTC. Translation gives CSVVRTGDYGYTF.

The gene calls are TRBV28 and TRBJ2-1; D gene uncertain. The V gene's germline CDR1 is MDHEN and CDR2 SYDVKM. Trimming removed 4 bases at V and 5 bases at J, with 12 bases between. The CDR3 extends over 14 amino acids. The CDR3 nucleotides read TGTGCCAGCAGTTCTAACCGAATGGACAATGAGCAGTTCTTC. Its translation is CASSSNRMDNEQFF.

The chain links TRBV11-3 to TRBJ2-1, with no clear D. Germline values: CDR1 SGHNT, CDR2 YENEEA. This CDR3 contains 16 residues. V was shortened by 5 bases and J by 0 bases, with 14 bases between the two germline ends. The CDR3: CASSQDPVSSYNEQFF. CDR3 nucleotides: TGTGCCAGCAGCCAGGATCCAGTTAGCTCCTACAATGAGCAGTTCTTC.

The chain links TRBV5-1 to TRBJ2-7; 7 bases are shared with TRBD1. CDR1 SGHRS and CDR2 YFSETQ come from the germline V gene. The trim removed 4 bases at V and 0 bases at J, leaving 10 bases unmatched. CDR3 size: 16 residues. The CDR3 sequence is CASSRPGTDGSYEQYF. The CDR3, as DNA: TGCGCCAGCAGCAGGCCCGGGACAGACGGCTCCTACGAGCAGTACTTC.

CDR3 sequence: CASSLVESSPLHF. DNA of the CDR3: TGCGCCAGCAGCTTGGTTGAGAGCTCACCCCTCCACTTT. The chain carries TRBV5-1 and TRBJ1-6; D is ambiguous. The CDR3 has 13 amino acids. V was clipped by 0 bases and J by 10 bases, with 8 bases between them. Germline CDR1 SGHRS, CDR2 YFSETQ.

V usage is TRBV11-2 and J usage is TRBJ1-2; 8 bases agree with TRBD1. The CDR3 is made up of 14 amino acids. The germline V gene has CDR1 SGHAT and CDR2 FQNNGV. V lost 4 bases and J lost 4; bases outside the gene matches: 5. In DNA, the CDR3 is TGTGCCAGCAGCTCCAGGGGGCCAGGCTATGGCTACACCTTC. Its protein is CASSSRGPGYGYTF.

This clone was recorded only once. The chain carries TRBV23-1 and TRBJ1-4; D is undetermined. TRBV23-1 has ORF status, its function being uncertain. The V end was cut by 9 bases, the J end by 0 bases, with 11 bases between. The length of the CDR3 is 14 residues. Here the CDR3 reads CARSTDTTNEKLFF. The CDR3 DNA reads TGCGCCAGGTCGACCGACACAACTAATGAAAAACTGTTTTTT.

J is TRBJ1-1 and V is TRBV30; D gene unclear. The CDR3 is 13 residues long. Germline V lookup: CDR1 GTSNPN, CDR2 SVGIG (reference sequence). The ends were cut back, 0 bases at V and 3 bases at J, with 8 bases in the middle. CDR3 coding DNA: TGTGCCTGGAGTGTAGATGAGGACACTGAAGCTTTCTTT. It yields the protein CAWSVDEDTEAFF.

This clone was seen ten or more times. The chain uses TRBV10-3 and TRBJ1-2; weak D call: TRBD1 (6 bases). The CDR3 covers 15 residues. Germline V gene sequence: CDR1 ENHRY, CDR2 SYGVKD. Trimming cost V 10 bases and J 6 bases, with 24 bases left between them. CDR3 in amino acids: CATRASLQGFDGYTF. As DNA, the CDR3 is TGTGCCACCCGTGCTTCCCTACAGGGCTTCGATGGCTACACCTTC.

The rearrangement joins TRBV6-5 to TRBJ1-2; no definite D call. Trimming stripped 0 bases from V and 8 bases from J, with 16 bases between. This CDR3 region has 15 residues. The V gene's germline CDR1 is MNHEY and CDR2 SVGAGI. CDR3: CASSYSRDLLEGYTF. The CDR3 region has the DNA TGTGCCAGCAGTTACTCAAGAGACTTACTAGAGGGCTACACCTTC.

J is TRBJ2-7 and V is TRBV7-8, with 8 bases identical to TRBD2. The CDR3 has 14 residues. The junction had 7 bases not matched to a gene; V was cut back by 6 bases and J by 3 bases. Germline values: CDR1 SGHVS, CDR2 FQNEAQ. The CDR3 sequence: CASRRGSGVYEQYF. Here the CDR3 DNA reads TGTGCCAGCAGGAGGGGTAGCGGGGTCTACGAGCAGTACTTC. Full variable domain (missing parts from reference TRBV7-8 and TRBJ2-7): GAGVSQSPRYKVAKRGQDVALRCDPISGHVSLFWYQQALGQGPEFLTYFQNEAQLDKSGLPSDRFFAERPEGSVSTLKIQRTQQEDSAVYLCASRRGSGVYEQYFGPGTRLTVT.

This sequence joins TRBV29-1 and TRBJ1-1; 9 nucleotides match TRBD1. The CDR3 runs 16 residues. Germline CDR1 is SQVTM and CDR2 is ANQGSEA. Trimming removed 4 bases from V and 1 base from J; junction bases left unmatched: 10. CDR3 DNA sequence: TGCAGCGTTGTTCTCAGGACAGGGGATTGGAACACTGAAGCTTTCTTT. This codes for CSVVLRTGDWNTEAFF.

This rearrangement joins TRBV4-1 to TRBJ2-3; 11 nucleotides match TRBD2. The V segment lost 4 bases and the J segment 2 bases; nucleotides outside the gene matches: 5. The germline V gene encodes CDR1 MGHRA and CDR2 YSYEKL. The CDR3 spans 16 residues. For the CDR3, the DNA is TGCGCCAGCAGCCTGGGACTAGCGGATCTCACAGATACGCAGTATTTT. Translation: CASSLGLADLTDTQYF.

The V call is TRBV11-2, the J call TRBJ2-1; the D is unclear. The CDR3 is 14 amino acids. Germline loops: CDR1 SGHAT, CDR2 FQNNGV. Trimming shortened V by 5 bases and J by 2 bases, and 10 bases separated the two germline ends. The CDR3 protein is CASSNLNAYNEQFF. The CDR3 nucleotides read TGTGCCAGCAGCAACTTAAACGCCTACAATGAGCAGTTCTTC.

CDR3 nucleotide sequence: TGTGCCACCAGTGATTCTCATCGAGGCTGGGGCTACACCTTC. As protein: CATSDSHRGWGYTF. The V gene is TRBV24-1, the J gene TRBJ1-2, with D unclear. This CDR3 region has 14 residues. Trimming left V 2 bases short and J 8 bases short, with 14 bases between. The V gene's germline CDR1 is KGHDR and CDR2 SFDVKD.

The CDR3 sequence: CASTVGQINEKLFF. The CDR3 DNA follows: TGTGCCAGCACCGTGGGACAGATTAATGAAAAACTGTTTTTT. The chain couples TRBV2 to TRBJ1-4; 7 nucleotides align to TRBD1. V lost 7 bases, J lost 4 bases, and 6 bases stayed unmatched. The germline V gene encodes CDR1 SNHLY and CDR2 FYNNEI. The CDR3 runs to 14 residues.

This chain links TRBV30 with TRBJ1-3; D is perhaps TRBD1 (5 bases). CDR3 size: 23 residues. V gave up 2 bases and J gave up 1 base, with 36 bases separating them. Germline loops: CDR1 GTSNPN, CDR2 SVGIG (reference sequence). CDR3 protein: CAWSTLIPRRLGRQMPSGNTIYF. The CDR3 DNA sequence: TGTGCCTGGAGTACTCTTATCCCCCGTAGGCTGGGTCGACAGATGCCTTCTGGAAACACCATATATTTT.